This T cell receptor (beta chain) was obtained from a study of cytomegalovirus exposure and HLA in healthy donors. This PCR relied on a set of 60 Vbeta primers and 13 Jbeta primers. Profiling relied on immunoSEQ multiplex PCR, and the TCRdb table lists in-frame clones only, not all of them. Of over 95,000 clones listed, more than 75% are singletons. The germline V gene encodes CDR1 GTSNPN and CDR2 SVGIG (reference sequence). CDR3 length equals 12 residues. V was cut by 4 bases and J by 3 bases, with 8 bases left in between. Regarding this clone: This specimen includes other DNA sequences encoding the same CDR3.

The clonotype originates from a woman aged 35 to 49 in good health and CMV-seropositive. The sequencing input was PBMCs. This chain links TRBV30 with TRBJ2-3, with D possibly TRBD1 on 5 matching bases. This CDR3 reads CAWTRVTDTQYF. For the CDR3, the DNA is TGTGCCTGGACCAGGGTAACAGATACGCAGTATTTT.